Described below is a single T cell receptor beta chain sequence and its context. This sample is part of a study of blood T cell repertoires in COVID-19. Across the study: Samples representing acute and convalescent COVID-19 were sourced from the United States, Italy and Spain.

The CDR3 consists of 14 residues. V lost 0 bases to trimming and J lost 5 bases; unmatched junction nucleotides: 3. Germline-derived CDR1 and CDR2 are LGHNA and YNFKEQ. Measured with immunoSEQ multiplex PCR; TCRdb has only the in-frame clones, and not every one. The sample lists approximately 210,000 clones; more than 70% were seen once. This sequence originates from a woman aged 40 to 50 who had recovered from COVID-19. The gene calls are TRBV4-2 and TRBJ1-1; 7 nucleotides align to TRBD1. Sequenced material: peripheral blood. CDR3 DNA: TGTGCCAGCAGCCAAGATGCAGGGGGAACTGAAGCTTTCTTT. This sequence encodes CASSQDAGGTEAFF.